This T cell receptor beta chain is from a study of blood T cell repertoires in COVID-19. Study-wide context: Some COVID-19 samples were acute and others convalescent; all came from the United States, Italy and Spain. From T cells, B-cell-depleted T cells, or PBMCs came the material, which was cDNA or gDNA.

Per the study methods: Amplifying reference gene primers gave estimates of nucleated cell counts. TCRdb's table, derived via immunoSEQ multiplex PCR, lists solely in-frame clones and lacks some. Clonal size and the V and J genes are those of that table, whereas D and trimming came from the DNA. Of approximately 72,000 clones listed, around nine tenths are singletons. CDR3 length: 13 amino acids. The V and J ends lost 6 bases and 7 bases, in that order; junction bases with no gene match: 6. CDR1 is LGHDT and CDR2 is YNNKEL in the germline V gene (reference sequence). Sequenced: peripheral blood. This sequence joins TRBV3-1 (or the pseudogene TRBV3-2) and TRBJ1-2; TRBD1 agrees at 9 bases. The sequence was collected from a woman in her sixties or seventies with acute or convalescent COVID-19. Written as DNA, the CDR3 is TGTGCCAGCAGTCAAACAGGGGGCCGTGGCTACACCTTC. Translated, it gives CASSQTGGRGYTF.